A single sample is the source of the 21 T cell receptor beta chains below, sequenced in a study of CD8+ T cells in alopecia areata. The treatment here: oral pan-JAK inhibitor, 5-10 mg twice daily. Sequencing relied on a cDNA template that was reverse transcribed from extracted RNA. Using immunoSEQ multiplex PCR, the repertoire was profiled, and TCRdb retains in-frame clones only, with some absent. The sample has about 190,000 clones, more than 55% seen once; the top ten hold roughly 0.71%. Sequenced material: CD4+ T cells sorted from blood, taken at week 4, from a patient treated with tofacitinib. These receptors were collected from a human donor with alopecia areata.

J is TRBJ1-5 and V is TRBV2; perhaps TRBD1 as D (6 bases). Germline V lookup: CDR1 SNHLY, CDR2 FYNNEI. The CDR3 totals 17 residues. The germline V and J ends were trimmed by 2 bases and 5 bases, with 19 bases remaining between them. For the CDR3, the DNA is TGTGCCAGCAGTGAACGGGGACATGAGGTGAAGGATCAGCCCCAGCATTTT. Translated: CASSERGHEVKDQPQHF. Combining the CDR3 with reference TRBV2 and TRBJ1-5 gives the whole variable domain EPEVTQTPSHQVTQMGQEVILRCVPISNHLYFYWYRQILGQKVEFLVSFYNNEISEKSEIFDDQFSVERPDGSNFTLKIRSTKLEDSAMYFCASSERGHEVKDQPQHFGDGTRLSIL.

This sequence joins TRBV19 and TRBJ2-6, with D possibly being TRBD2 (6 bases). The CDR3 is made up of 16 amino acids. V gave up 5 bases and J gave up 4 bases, with 15 bases separating them. Germline loops: CDR1 LNHDA, CDR2 SQIVND (reference sequence). The CDR3 sequence is CASSWLRGSGANVLTF. The CDR3 bases are TGTGCCAGTAGTTGGTTGCGGGGATCAGGGGCCAACGTCCTGACTTTC.

V gene TRBV10-3 combines with J gene TRBJ1-5, with a possible D match to TRBD1 (5 bases). This CDR3 comprises 17 residues. The germline V gene encodes CDR1 ENHRY and CDR2 SYGVKD. The ends were cut back, 0 bases at V and 0 bases at J, with 12 bases in the middle. The CDR3 region has the DNA TGTGCCATCAGTGAGTCCTCCGGACACACTAGCAATCAGCCCCAGCATTTT. It specifies CAISESSGHTSNQPQHF.

The chain uses TRBV2 and TRBJ2-7, with unresolved D. The CDR3 has 14 residues. Germline CDR1 reads SNHLY; CDR2 reads FYNNEI. Trimming left V 7 bases short and J 2 bases short, with 15 bases between. CDR3 region: CASIEVVLPYEQYF. The CDR3 bases are TGTGCCAGCATCGAGGTGGTTCTACCCTACGAGCAGTACTTC.

On this clone itself: A junction end diverges from the germline sequence, so it may reflect a read error. The genes are TRBV4-1 and TRBJ2-7, with 11 bases that match TRBD2. Germline CDR1 reads MGHRA; CDR2 reads YSYEKL. The CDR3 loop spans 15 amino acids. The CDR3 DNA reads as TGTGCCAGCAGCTTAGCGGGAGGGCTCCCCTACGAGCAGTACTTC. Translation gives CASSLAGGLPYEQYF.

The chain couples TRBV29-1 to TRBJ2-5, with 9 bases identical to TRBD1. The trim removed 8 bases at V and 1 base at J, leaving 8 bases unmatched. There are 14 residues in the CDR3. From germline, CDR1 is SQVTM and CDR2 ANQGSEA. CDR3 amino acids: CSTTTGGGQETQYF. The CDR3 DNA sequence: TGCAGCACCACAACAGGGGGCGGCCAAGAGACCCAGTACTTC. Full variable domain (remainder filled in from reference TRBV29-1 and TRBJ2-5): SAVISQKPSRDICQRGTSLTIQCQVDSQVTMMFWYRQQPGQSLTLIATANQGSEATYESGFVIDKFPISRPNLTFSTLTVSNMSPEDSSIYLCSTTTGGGQETQYFGPGTRLLVL.

The chain joins TRBV5-1 to TRBJ2-7; D is perhaps TRBD1 (6 bases). The V gene's germline CDR1 is SGHRS and CDR2 YFSETQ. The CDR3 extends over 12 amino acids. Between the trimmed V and J ends, which lost 4 bases and 3 bases, there was a span of 8 bases. The CDR3 DNA sequence: TGCGCCAGCAGCCGGGACAACTACGAGCAGTACTTC. The encoded protein is CASSRDNYEQYF.

Only one count was recorded for this clone. The chain joins TRBV5-1 to TRBJ2-7; 11 bases match TRBD2. The CDR3 has 16 residues. Unmatched junction bases numbered 11, after V lost 4 bases and J lost 5 bases. Looked up from germline, CDR1 is SGHRS and CDR2 is YFSETQ. CDR3 coding DNA: TGCGCCAGCAGCACGCTGACTAGCGGGGTTCGGGACGAGCAGTACTTC. It translates to CASSTLTSGVRDEQYF.

V is TRBV7-9 and J is TRBJ2-2; D is unclear. Germline-derived CDR1 and CDR2 are SEHNR and FQNEAQ (reference sequence). The V gene lost 0 bases and the J gene lost 6 bases, with 5 bases spanning the gap. CDR3 length: 13 residues. This CDR3 reads CASSLARPGELFF. The CDR3 coding sequence is TGTGCCAGCAGCTTAGCTAGGCCCGGGGAGCTGTTTTTT.

The CDR3 DNA reads as TGTGCCTGGGGTGACACTAGCGGCTCCTACGAGCAGTACTTC. Protein product: CAWGDTSGSYEQYF. V and J are TRBV30 and TRBJ2-7; TRBD2 matches at 8 bases. Unmatched junction bases numbered 6, after V lost 5 bases and J lost 0 bases. This CDR3 is 14 amino acids long. Looked up from germline, CDR1 is GTSNPN and CDR2 is SVGIG (reference sequence).

This clone was observed a handful of times. The rearrangement uses TRBV23-1 and TRBJ2-7; D call uncertain. TRBV23-1 is an ORF, with its function uncertain. The CDR3 contains 11 residues. V was trimmed by 2 bases and J by 4 bases, leaving 3 bases between them. DNA of the CDR3: TGCGCCAGCAGTCAAGGGTACGAGCAGTACTTC. This encodes CASSQGYEQYF.

This clone was seen only a few times. The genes are TRBV7-2 and TRBJ2-1, with TRBD2 matching over 9 bases. V gave up 5 bases and J gave up 8 bases; unmatched junction bases: 7. This CDR3 has 14 residues. Germline V gene sequence: CDR1 SGHTA, CDR2 FQGNSA. The CDR3, as DNA: TGTGCCAGCAGCCTGGGGACTAGCTCACATGAGCAGTTCTTC. Encoded protein: CASSLGTSSHEQFF.

This clone was seen a handful of times. The chain combines TRBV30 with TRBJ2-1, with 8 bases aligning to TRBD2. Germline V gene sequence: CDR1 GTSNPN, CDR2 SVGIG (reference sequence). The CDR3 contains 14 residues. J gave up 6 bases and V 7 bases, and 11 bases lay outside the gene matches. The CDR3 DNA reads TGTGCCTCCCGCCCCCTGACTAGCGTCAATGAGCAGTTCTTC. It yields the protein CASRPLTSVNEQFF.

This clone was recorded a few times. The V and J genes are TRBV6-5 and TRBJ2-7, with D unresolved. With 3 bases removed from V and 2 bases from J, the gap between germline ends came to 14 bases. The germline V gene has CDR1 MNHEY and CDR2 SVGAGI. This CDR3 is 15 amino acids long. The DNA of the CDR3 is TGTGCCAGCAGTTATCTGCTTCAACCCACCTACGAGCAGTACTTC. Translated: CASSYLLQPTYEQYF.

The chain uses TRBV10-3 and TRBJ2-7; 7 positions match TRBD1. The CDR3 runs 14 residues. Trimming removed 3 bases from V and 5 bases from J; junction bases left unmatched: 7. CDR1 is ENHRY, CDR2 SYGVKD, per germline. The CDR3 bases are TGTGCCATCAGTGATCGGACAGGTCCCGACGAGCAGTACTTC. Translating it yields CAISDRTGPDEQYF.

The chain recombines TRBV25-1 with TRBJ2-5; possible D gene TRBD2, 5 bases. Germline-derived CDR1 and CDR2 are MGHDK and SYGVNS. Trimming removed 3 bases at V and 5 bases at J, with 19 bases between. This CDR3 is 16 amino acids long. The CDR3: CASSERVRDVRETQYF. In nucleotides, the CDR3 is TGTGCCAGCAGTGAGAGGGTTAGAGACGTCAGGGAGACCCAGTACTTC.

The chain recombines TRBV29-1 with TRBJ2-1; D not certain. Germline values: CDR1 SQVTM, CDR2 ANQGSEA. This CDR3 is 11 amino acids long. Deletions cut 1 base from V and 7 bases from J, with 5 bases between. DNA of the CDR3: TGCAGCGTTGAAGTCGAGAATGAGCAGTTCTTC. This gives the protein CSVEVENEQFF.

V and J are TRBV7-9 and TRBJ2-2; D not certain. V lost 3 bases to trimming and J lost 6 bases, with 8 bases between them. In germline, CDR1 is SEHNR, CDR2 FQNEAQ (reference sequence). The CDR3 has 13 residues. The CDR3 loop reads CASSLNQAGELFF. The CDR3 DNA follows: TGTGCCAGCAGCTTGAACCAGGCCGGGGAGCTGTTTTTT.

This rearrangement joins TRBV4-3 to TRBJ1-2; maybe TRBD1 (5 bases). V was trimmed by 3 bases and J by 4 bases, leaving 12 bases between them. The germline V gene encodes CDR1 LGHNA and CDR2 YSLEER. This CDR3 comprises 14 residues. The CDR3 sequence: CASSHQAQGYGYTF. The CDR3 nucleotides read TGCGCCAGCAGCCACCAGGCCCAGGGCTATGGCTACACCTTC.

The V gene is TRBV30, the J gene TRBJ2-1; 11 nucleotides agree with TRBD2. V lost 5 bases to trimming and J lost 11 bases; unmatched junction nucleotides: 14. CDR1 and CDR2 (germline): GTSNPN, SVGIG (reference sequence). This CDR3 contains 15 residues. The CDR3 coding sequence is TGTGCCTGGGATACCGGGACTAGCGGACCCTCCAAGCAGTTCTTC. Encoded protein: CAWDTGTSGPSKQFF.

This clone was seen only once. J is TRBJ2-6 and V is TRBV6-5, with D unresolved. Germline V gives CDR1 MNHEY, CDR2 SVGAGI. This CDR3 has 13 amino acids. Trimming took off 5 bases at V and 3 bases at J, with 5 bases between the two ends. Written as DNA, the CDR3 is TGTGCCAGCAGTGGGGATGGGGCCAACGTCCTGACTTTC. Translated: CASSGDGANVLTF.